These 27 T cell receptor beta chains share one sample of origin, sequenced in a study of blood T cell repertoires in COVID-19. This table comes from immunoSEQ multiplex PCR, and its TCRdb copy is limited to in-frame clones, with some not included. This table holds 150,000 or so clones, more than 75% found once. Input material: peripheral blood. These receptor sequences come from a human donor with acute or convalescent COVID-19. The donor label of this sample is uncertain.

The genes are TRBV9 and TRBJ1-2; no clear D gene. Germline-derived CDR1 and CDR2 are SGDLS and YYNGEE. This CDR3 has 16 amino acids. Trimming removed 4 bases from V and 8 bases from J, with 24 bases in between. CDR3 sequence reads: CASSPRLSGDLGGYTF. The CDR3 coding sequence is TGTGCCAGCAGCCCTAGACTTTCCGGGGATCTAGGAGGCTACACCTTC.

The chain is built from TRBV19 and TRBJ1-5; 8 bases align to TRBD1. The germline V gene encodes CDR1 LNHDA and CDR2 SQIVND (reference sequence). The V segment lost 6 bases and the J segment 7 bases; nucleotides outside the gene matches: 8. The CDR3 contains 14 residues. This CDR3 reads CASRKDREGQPQHF. The CDR3 coding sequence is TGTGCCAGTAGAAAGGACAGGGAAGGGCAGCCCCAGCATTTT.

V and J are TRBV12-5 and TRBJ1-1; 7 nucleotides match TRBD1. Germline lookup yields CDR1 LGHNT and CDR2 FRNRAP. The CDR3 is 16 residues long. After removal of 1 base from V and 1 base from J, the junction contained 6 bases not matched to a gene. Written as DNA, the CDR3 is TGTGCTAGTGGTTTGGCCGCGGACAGGAGGAACACTGAAGCTTTCTTT. The encoded protein is CASGLAADRRNTEAFF.

The rearrangement joins TRBV6-5 to TRBJ2-3; a weak D match, TRBD2 (7 bases). Germline lookup yields CDR1 MNHEY and CDR2 SVGAGI. With 2 bases removed from V and 2 bases from J, the gap between germline ends came to 14 bases. CDR3 length: 16 residues. CDR3 region: CASSYDGAGATDTQYF. Here the CDR3 DNA reads TGTGCCAGCAGTTACGATGGCGCGGGGGCCACAGATACGCAGTATTTT.

This rearrangement joins TRBV9 to TRBJ2-7; tentatively, D is TRBD2 (6 bases). This CDR3 has 15 amino acids. Deletions cut 4 bases from V and 4 bases from J, with 18 bases between. The V gene's germline CDR1 is SGDLS and CDR2 YYNGEE. The CDR3 is CASSTGPSEGYEQYF. The CDR3, as DNA: TGTGCCAGCAGCACCGGACCTAGCGAAGGATACGAGCAGTACTTC. Filled out from reference TRBV9 and TRBJ2-7, the complete variable domain reads DSGVTQTPKHLITATGQRVTLRCSPRSGDLSVYWYQQSLDQGLQFLIQYYNGEERAKGNILERFSAQQFPDLHSELNLSSLELGDSALYFCASSTGPSEGYEQYFGPGTRLTVT.

This chain connects TRBV7-2 to TRBJ2-7, with 10 bases that match TRBD1. The length of the CDR3 is 14 residues. Per the germline V gene, CDR1 is SGHTA and CDR2 is FQGNSA. Losses at the gene ends were 1 base for V and 6 bases for J; bases not matched to a gene: 3. CDR3 bases: TGTGCCAGCAGCTTAGGGACAGGGGGTAGCGAGCAGTACTTC. It encodes CASSLGTGGSEQYF.

The CDR3 nucleotides are TGTGCCAGCAGCCCCGGACAGCGATATGGCTACACCTTC. Its translation: CASSPGQRYGYTF. This rearrangement joins TRBV7-2 to TRBJ1-2, with a weak D call TRBD1 (6 bases). The CDR3 totals 13 residues. The V end lost 5 bases, the J end lost 5 bases, and 12 bases lay between the germline ends. The germline V gene encodes CDR1 SGHTA and CDR2 FQGNSA.

The CDR3, as DNA: TGTGCCAGCAGCGCAGACAGGGCGCGGTGGGTTGAGCAGTTCTTC. Translated: CASSADRARWVEQFF. The rearrangement joins TRBV7-2 to TRBJ2-1; the match to TRBD1 covers 7 bases. This CDR3 has 15 residues. Germline CDR1 and CDR2: SGHTA and FQGNSA. The ends lost 5 bases at V and 9 bases at J; junction bases unmatched: 13.

This rearrangement joins TRBV5-5 to TRBJ2-1; tentative D call: TRBD1 (5 bases). This CDR3 has 16 residues. Trimming pared 4 bases from V and 9 bases from J, leaving 23 bases between. CDR1 is SGHKS and CDR2 is YYEKEE in the germline V gene (reference sequence). CDR3: CASSPDSTQARSEQFF. Written as DNA, the CDR3 is TGTGCCAGCAGCCCCGACAGTACACAAGCGAGATCTGAGCAGTTCTTC.

The chain recombines TRBV6-5 with TRBJ1-2; D gene ambiguous. V gave up 10 bases and J gave up 2 bases, with 14 bases separating them. The CDR3 covers 13 residues. Looked up from germline, CDR1 is MNHEY and CDR2 is SVGAGI. The CDR3 is CATRRSRNYGYTF. CDR3 sequence (DNA): TGTGCCACCCGACGGAGCCGGAACTATGGCTACACCTTC.

This clone occurred a few times. V is TRBV10-3 and J is TRBJ2-7, with D possibly matching TRBD2 (7 bases). The CDR3 covers 14 residues. Germline CDR1 ENHRY, CDR2 SYGVKD. Between the trimmed V and J ends, which lost 2 bases and 8 bases, there was a span of 16 bases. CDR3: CAISERGASLKQYF. The CDR3 DNA follows: TGTGCCATCAGTGAGCGGGGGGCCTCGTTGAAGCAGTACTTC.

This clone was seen a handful of times. The chain links TRBV7-9 to TRBJ1-4, with 9 bases fitting TRBD1. The CDR3 spans 16 residues. CDR1 and CDR2 from the germline V gene are SEHNR and FQNEAQ (reference sequence). The V and J ends lost 3 bases and 8 bases, in that order; junction bases with no gene match: 10. CDR3 sequence (DNA): TGTGCCAGCAGCTTGGGGCGAGGGACAGGGCCCGAAAAACTGTTTTTT. Its protein is CASSLGRGTGPEKLFF.

This clone was seen more than once but under ten times. V and J are TRBV7-2 and TRBJ2-2; 8 nucleotides match TRBD1. CDR1 is SGHTA, CDR2 FQGNSA, per germline. V shed 1 base and J 4 bases; nucleotides not matched to a gene: 8. The CDR3 covers 17 residues. CDR3 coding DNA: TGTGCCAGCAGCTTAGTCAGCAGGGGGCGGGTCACCGGGGAGCTGTTTTTT. Protein sequence: CASSLVSRGRVTGELFF. Full variable domain (rest looked up from reference TRBV7-2 and TRBJ2-2): GAGVSQSPSNKVTEKGKDVELRCDPISGHTALYWYRQSLGQGLEFLIYFQGNSAPDKSGLPSDRFSAERTGGSVSTLTIQRTQQEDSAVYLCASSLVSRGRVTGELFFGEGSRLTVL.

The chain uses TRBV7-2 and TRBJ1-1, with 8 nucleotides matching TRBD1. This CDR3 region has 15 residues. The J segment lost 4 bases and the V segment lost 1 base, leaving 5 bases of the junction unmatched. The germline gives CDR1 SGHTA, CDR2 FQGNSA. DNA of the CDR3: TGTGCCAGCAGCTTAGTGTCCAGGGGGCCCACTGAAGCTTTCTTT. This codes for CASSLVSRGPTEAFF.

The chain uses TRBV2 and TRBJ2-1; D possibly corresponds to TRBD1 (5 bases). This CDR3 comprises 14 residues. Germline V lookup: CDR1 SNHLY, CDR2 FYNNEI. With 7 bases removed from V and 4 bases from J, the gap between germline ends came to 14 bases. CDR3 nucleotides: TGTGCCAGCATACAGGCTCCCTCTTACAATGAGCAGTTCTTC. It encodes CASIQAPSYNEQFF.

The rearrangement uses TRBV2 and TRBJ1-5, with D unresolved. CDR1 and CDR2 (germline): SNHLY, FYNNEI. The CDR3 totals 13 residues. V shed 1 base and J shed 9 bases, with 10 bases lying between them. As DNA, the CDR3 is TGTGCCAGCAGTGAAGGGGAGAGGAGGCCCCAGCATTTT. Residues: CASSEGERRPQHF. Full variable domain (missing parts from reference TRBV2 and TRBJ1-5): EPEVTQTPSHQVTQMGQEVILRCVPISNHLYFYWYRQILGQKVEFLVSFYNNEISEKSEIFDDQFSVERPDGSNFTLKIRSTKLEDSAMYFCASSEGERRPQHFGDGTRLSIL.

This clone was counted a few times. The chain employs TRBV7-9 and TRBJ2-5; D may be TRBD2 (6 bases). Germline lookup yields CDR1 SEHNR and CDR2 FQNEAQ (reference sequence). There are 15 residues in the CDR3. Trimming took off 7 bases at V and 5 bases at J, with 20 bases between the two ends. The CDR3 DNA sequence: TGTGCCAGCATATTAGTCCGGGAGTCTAAGGAGACCCAGTACTTC. This translates into CASILVRESKETQYF.

The rearrangement links TRBV15 to TRBJ1-3; D is possibly TRBD1 (6 bases). CDR3 length equals 13 residues. Trimming stripped 7 bases from V and 6 bases from J, with 13 bases between. Looked up from germline, CDR1 is LNHNV and CDR2 is YYDKDF (reference sequence). The CDR3 is CATKLQGANTIYF. The CDR3 bases are TGTGCCACCAAGCTACAGGGCGCAAACACCATATATTTT.

V and J are TRBV2 and TRBJ1-1; no clear D. The V and J ends lost 3 bases and 0 bases respectively, with 5 bases between them. The CDR3 consists of 13 residues. Per the germline V gene, CDR1 is SNHLY and CDR2 is FYNNEI. CDR3 in DNA: TGTGCCAGCAGTGACTCCCTGAACACTGAAGCTTTCTTT. Amino acid sequence: CASSDSLNTEAFF.

The genes are TRBV7-8 and TRBJ2-1, with 9 bases lining up with TRBD1. Trimming removed 3 bases from V and 7 bases from J; junction bases left unmatched: 7. The CDR3 spans 15 residues. From germline, CDR1 is SGHVS and CDR2 FQNEAQ. The CDR3 sequence: CASSFSGTGLNEQFF. Here the CDR3 DNA reads TGTGCCAGCAGCTTCTCCGGGACAGGGTTGAATGAGCAGTTCTTC.

The chain joins TRBV6-1 to TRBJ1-2; D not resolved. The CDR3 is made up of 15 amino acids. Trimming pared 2 bases from V and 4 bases from J, leaving 14 bases between. The V gene's germline CDR1 is MNHNS and CDR2 SASEGT. CDR3 DNA: TGTGCCAGCAGTGAACTTGGCGGGCCTCCCTATGGCTACACCTTC. Translated: CASSELGGPPYGYTF.

This chain joins TRBV5-6 and TRBJ2-5; 12 bases fit TRBD2. This CDR3 is 15 amino acids long. Per germline, CDR1 SGHDT and CDR2 YYEEEE. V lost 4 bases and J lost 2; bases outside the gene matches: 3. CDR3 DNA sequence: TGTGCCAGCAGCAGACTAGCGGGGGATCAAGAGACCCAGTACTTC. Residues: CASSRLAGDQETQYF.

This clone occurred once. The chain uses TRBV7-9 and TRBJ1-2, with 9 nucleotides matching TRBD1. Per the germline V gene, CDR1 is SEHNR and CDR2 is FQNEAQ (reference sequence). This CDR3 has 16 residues. J gave up 5 bases and V 2 bases, and 9 bases lay outside the gene matches. Written as DNA, the CDR3 is TGTGCCAGCAGCTTAAGGACAGGGGCGCTTGGGTATGGCTACACCTTC. This sequence encodes CASSLRTGALGYGYTF. The whole variable domain, filled in from reference TRBV7-9 and TRBJ1-2, reads DTGVSQNPRHKITKRGQNVTFRCDPISEHNRLYWYRQTLGQGPEFLTYFQNEAQLEKSRLLSDRFSAERPKGSFSTLEIQRTEQGDSAMYLCASSLRTGALGYGYTFGSGTRLTVV.

V and J are TRBV27 and TRBJ1-2; TRBD1 agrees at 9 bases. CDR1 and CDR2 (germline): MNHEY, SMNVEV (reference sequence). Trimming cost V 6 bases and J 4 bases; bases outside gene matches: 3. The CDR3 contains 13 residues. The CDR3 reads CASRGQGSYGYTF. For the CDR3, the DNA is TGTGCCAGCAGGGGACAGGGAAGCTATGGCTACACCTTC.

In nucleotides, the CDR3 is TGCGCCAGCAGCCAAGGGCGACAGGGAAAAAACCGGTGGCGTGAAGCTTTCTTT. Amino acid sequence: CASSQGRQGKNRWREAFF. The chain employs TRBV4-3 and TRBJ1-1; 7 positions match TRBD1. Per germline, CDR1 LGHNA and CDR2 YSLEER. The length of the CDR3 is 18 residues. The junction had 18 bases not matched to a gene; V was cut back by 1 base and J by 7 bases.

The chain has TRBV10-3 and TRBJ1-1, with 10 bases aligning to TRBD1. The CDR3 runs to 14 residues. CDR1 and CDR2 (germline): ENHRY, SYGVKD. V was pared by 10 bases and J by 3 bases, with 8 bases of the junction left unmatched. CDR3 sequence reads: CATYTGQGDTEAFF. The CDR3 region has the DNA TGTGCCACCTACACCGGACAGGGGGACACTGAAGCTTTCTTT.

The rearrangement joins TRBV19 to TRBJ1-2; perhaps TRBD1 as D (5 bases). Trimming shortened V by 5 bases and J by 0 bases, and 16 bases separated the two germline ends. The length of the CDR3 is 16 residues. Germline lookup yields CDR1 LNHDA and CDR2 SQIVND (reference sequence). Here the CDR3 DNA reads TGTGCCAGTAGTTCCGGTAGACAGCTTGCTAACTATGGCTACACCTTC. Its translation is CASSSGRQLANYGYTF.